Sequencing of this T cell receptor beta chain was carried out in a study of beta chain features in type 1 diabetes (dated by TCRdb to the late 2010s). About the full investigation: Mean age, gender distribution, total cell number and subset yield did not differ between patients and healthy donors. A total of roughly 100 million sorted cells were examined across all samples, and a strong correlation was observed between cell number per subset and RNA yield. In the study, TCRB repertoires of sorted circulating CD4+ T cell subsets from recently diagnosed type 1 diabetes patients were compared with those of matched healthy donors. Regulatory and stem cell-like memory subsets were obtained from only 8 patients and roughly eight healthy donors, while naive and central memory subsets were obtained from all 30 or so donors. The full study reports these points: A moderate but significant shortening of TCRB CDR3 length was observed in type 1 diabetes patients in all four CD4+ subsets. At VDJ recombination sites, type 1 diabetes patients had fewer insertions and more deleted nucleotides, which implies abnormalities in thymic rearrangement. Because small numbers of individuals were included in the HLA sub-analyses, any influence of HLA type on TCRB rearrangement was left unresolved. Because cDNA was sequenced instead of genomic DNA, activated cells with high expression could be over-represented, although the groups did not differ in activation or CD3 levels. Shorter templates might have been favored by PCR, but patient and control samples were amplified and corrected together, so both groups would have been affected equally by any skew. The naive, central memory and regulatory TCRB repertoires appeared to resemble one another more closely among patients than among healthy donors.

For this chain, trimming is 2 bases at the V end and 4 bases at the J end, and the number of junction bases without a gene match is 8. Its CDR3 holds 16 amino acids, cysteine through phenylalanine. Just CDR3 DNA is preserved here, 48 bases in frame from base 1. The germline V gene specifies MGHRA as CDR1 and YSYEKL as CDR2. On this clone itself: The antigen this receptor binds is unknown. Per-base qualities were not stored, and no clone one base away is much larger.

Each donor gave one peripheral blood draw, about 100 mL on average, collected into heparinised tubes. A BD FACSAria II and a panel including CD45RO, CCR7, CD25, CD127, CD95 and CD27 were used to sort naive, central memory, regulatory and stem cell-like memory CD4+ T cells. A purity above 95% was achieved for all sorted populations. PBMCs were isolated immediately by Lymphoprep density gradient centrifugation and stained directly without culture. So that batch effects would be minimized, each experiment stained and sorted samples in pairs, pairing one healthy donor with one patient. The High Capacity cDNA Reverse Transcription Kit was used to reverse transcribe all of the isolated RNA, meaning that expressed TCRB transcripts were what got sequenced. Deep immunoSEQ sequencing was applied to naive, central memory and regulatory T cell samples, giving an average of roughly 3.5 million total reads per sample. After sorted cells were lysed in RLT buffer, RNA was extracted with DNase-treated RNeasy Micro or Mini kits, with the choice depending on cell number. To prevent cross-contamination, each cell subset was processed individually, whereas patient and healthy donor samples were processed jointly. TCRB sequences were amplified from cDNA with the immunoSEQ multiplex PCR, producing 87-bp fragments spanning the CDR3 region. Sequencing of the amplicons was done on the Illumina HiSeq platform. As for the original processing: PCR bias was computationally corrected using synthetic template baselines, reads within Hamming distance 2 were collapsed, and singletons that could not be merged were discarded. Reads were aligned against IMGT to assign V, D and J genes, CDR3 length and insertions or deletions at six rearrangement sites. Clonotype counts were normalized to sorted cell number within each subset before computing true diversity and Gini coefficients with the tcR R package. Repertoire sharing was quantified using the overlap coefficient calculated on TCRB nucleotide sequences. As a proxy for the pre-selection repertoire, out-of-frame TCRB sequences from naive cells were analyzed. The source is immuneACCESS, and TCRdb retained only in-frame sequences with V and J called. Part of the clones is not carried over; for the studies checked, unresolved V genes explain less than half of this, and the remainder is unexplained. D and trimming were read from the DNA, whereas the V and J calls and clone size are those reported in that table. The sample yields 600,000 to 700,000 clones; 10% to 15% were counted once. The ten largest clones capture less than 0.025% of the sample.

Sequenced: naive CD4+ T cells from blood. What this sample's cell subset or site label stands for: true naive CD4+ T cells. The TCR originated in a man between 18 and 35 years old with type 1 diabetes. The chain is encoded by TRBV4-1 joined to TRBJ2-5; 9 bases in between match TRBD2. The nucleotide sequence reads TGCGCCAGCAGCCAATCAGGTAGCGGGGGACGAGAGACCCAGTACTTC. It codes for CASSQSGSGGRETQYF.